Each of the 13 T cell receptor beta chains below was sequenced from the same sample in a study of T cell responses to AZD1222 COVID-19 vaccine. Clones were read by immunoSEQ multiplex PCR, and TCRdb kept only the in-frame ones, dropping some. The sample includes about 120,000 clones, approximately 85% seen only once; the top ten take more than 7.5%. The specimen comprised peripheral blood, sampled on day 0 of AZD1222 vaccination. The receptors derive from an adult in good health.

The V call is TRBV5-8, the J call TRBJ2-2; 11 bases match TRBD2. The J segment lost 5 bases and the V segment lost 8 bases, leaving 8 bases of the junction unmatched. The CDR3 extends over 15 amino acids. Germline CDR1 and CDR2: SGHTS and YDEGEE. CDR3 nucleotides: TGTGCCAGTAGTAGCGGGAGGGCAAGGACCGGGGAGCTGTTTTTT. Its protein is CASSSGRARTGELFF.

The chain recombines TRBV6-5 with TRBJ2-7; TRBD2 is a possible D gene (5 bases). Germline loops: CDR1 MNHEY, CDR2 SVGAGI. Trimming cost V 6 bases and J 7 bases, with 19 bases left between them. This CDR3 spans 14 amino acids. CDR3 loop: CASSQVGSEKEQYF. CDR3 DNA sequence: TGTGCCAGCAGCCAAGTGGGGAGTGAAAAGGAGCAGTACTTC.

The CDR3: CASSSSVLSYNEQFF. Written as DNA, the CDR3 is TGTGCCAGCAGTTCGTCGGTTCTCTCCTACAATGAGCAGTTCTTC. This sequence joins TRBV27 and TRBJ2-1; D is unclear. Trimming took 4 bases from V and 0 from J, leaving 10 bases between them. The CDR3 spans 15 residues. Germline lookup yields CDR1 MNHEY and CDR2 SMNVEV (reference sequence).

The CDR3 region is CASSLVGGGGYTF. The DNA of the CDR3 is TGTGCCAGCAGCTTGGTGGGGGGAGGCGGCTACACCTTC. The rearrangement uses TRBV5-4 and TRBJ1-2, with D possibly being TRBD1 (5 bases). V was pared by 0 bases and J by 8 bases, with 11 bases between. The length of the CDR3 is 13 residues. Germline V CDR1 and CDR2: SGHNT, YYREEE (reference sequence).

CDR3 region: CASGELGLSGNTIYF. CDR3 nucleotides: TGTGCCAGCGGGGAGTTGGGACTCTCTGGAAACACCATATATTTT. The chain links TRBV27 to TRBJ1-3; the D gene is possibly TRBD1 (5 bases). Germline V gives CDR1 MNHEY, CDR2 SMNVEV (reference sequence). The CDR3 consists of 15 residues. The V end lost 8 bases, the J end lost 0 bases, and 14 bases lay between the germline ends.

This clone was seen just once. The chain has TRBV9 and TRBJ1-2; 7 bases match TRBD1. Germline V gene sequence: CDR1 SGDLS, CDR2 YYNGEE. V dropped 0 bases and J dropped 4; count of bases not matched to a gene: 6. The CDR3 runs 15 residues. CDR3 loop: CASSVGGGGVYGYTF. CDR3 nucleotides: TGTGCCAGCAGCGTAGGGGGAGGGGGCGTCTATGGCTACACCTTC.

The table lists this clone with a count of one. DNA of the CDR3: TGTGCCAGCAGCCAAGATGGGAAGACGGGGGAGCAGTACTTC. It specifies CASSQDGKTGEQYF. V is TRBV4-2 and J is TRBJ2-7; possible D gene TRBD2, 5 bases. V shed 0 bases and J shed 7 bases, with 13 bases lying between them. CDR1 is LGHNA and CDR2 is YNFKEQ in the germline V gene. This CDR3 contains 14 residues.

V and J are TRBV28 and TRBJ1-2; D is undetermined. Germline assignment: CDR1 MDHEN and CDR2 SYDVKM. V lost 6 bases and J lost 0, with 14 bases in between. This CDR3 has 15 amino acids. CDR3 protein: CASSNRRPANYGYTF. CDR3 DNA: TGTGCCAGCAGCAATAGGAGGCCCGCTAACTATGGCTACACCTTC.

The chain links TRBV5-6 to TRBJ1-1; D is unresolved. The V end was cut by 0 bases, the J end by 9 bases, with 9 bases between. The CDR3 is made up of 12 amino acids. Germline values: CDR1 SGHDT, CDR2 YYEEEE. The CDR3 region is CASSLGPVKAFF. CDR3 coding DNA: TGTGCCAGCAGCTTGGGGCCTGTAAAAGCTTTCTTT.

This chain connects TRBV7-3 to TRBJ2-3; 8 bases agree with TRBD2. The length of the CDR3 is 14 residues. The V gene end was trimmed by 5 bases and the J gene end by 4 bases; junction bases not matched to a gene: 5. Germline CDR1 is SGHTA and CDR2 is FQGTGA. CDR3 in DNA: TGTGCCAGCAGCCCGGGACTAGTTGCAGATACGCAGTATTTT. It codes for CASSPGLVADTQYF. Full variable domain (outside the CDR3, taken from reference TRBV7-3 and TRBJ2-3): GAGVSQTPSNKVTEKGKYVELRCDPISGHTALYWYRQSLGQGPEFLIYFQGTGAADDSGLPNDRFFAVRPEGSVSTLKIQRTERGDSAVYLCASSPGLVADTQYFGPGTRLTVL.

The count of this clone is one. The rearrangement uses TRBV28 and TRBJ2-5, with 9 bases fitting TRBD1. The V gene end was trimmed by 4 bases and the J gene end by 5 bases; junction bases not matched to a gene: 8. Germline lookup yields CDR1 MDHEN and CDR2 SYDVKM. The CDR3 is made up of 15 amino acids. The CDR3 sequence: CASSSQGAPRETQYF. DNA for the CDR3: TGTGCCAGCAGTTCACAGGGGGCGCCCCGGGAGACCCAGTACTTC.

The chain couples TRBV7-2 to TRBJ2-5; perhaps D is TRBD1 or TRBD2 (6 bases each). The CDR3 is made up of 15 amino acids. In germline, CDR1 is SGHTA, CDR2 FQGNSA. Between the trimmed V and J ends, which lost 2 bases and 1 base, there was a span of 11 bases. CDR3 in amino acids: CASSLLGGAQETQYF. The CDR3 DNA reads TGTGCCAGCAGCTTACTCGGGGGCGCCCAAGAGACCCAGTACTTC. Full variable domain (remainder filled in from reference TRBV7-2 and TRBJ2-5): GAGVSQSPSNKVTEKGKDVELRCDPISGHTALYWYRQSLGQGLEFLIYFQGNSAPDKSGLPSDRFSAERTGGSVSTLTIQRTQQEDSAVYLCASSLLGGAQETQYFGPGTRLLVL.

The rearrangement joins TRBV3-1 (or the pseudogene TRBV3-2) to TRBJ1-1, with no clear D. The V and J ends lost 0 bases and 1 base respectively, with 6 bases between them. There are 14 residues in the CDR3. The germline V gene encodes CDR1 LGHDT and CDR2 YNNKEL (reference sequence). The CDR3 region is CASSQDLRNTEAFF. The CDR3 DNA sequence: TGTGCCAGCAGCCAAGATCTAAGGAACACTGAAGCTTTCTTT.